Shown below are 14 T cell receptor beta chains from a single sample sequenced in a study of T cell responses to AZD1222 COVID-19 vaccine. Clones were read by immunoSEQ multiplex PCR, and TCRdb kept only the in-frame ones, dropping some. The sample holds just over 90,000 clones, roughly nine tenths seen once. The specimen was peripheral blood, collected 28 days after the second AZD1222 dose. Source of these receptors: an adult who received the AZD1222 COVID-19 vaccine.

The V call is TRBV7-9, the J call TRBJ2-7; D unresolved. Germline CDR1 reads SEHNR; CDR2 reads FQNEAQ (reference sequence). Trimming left V 3 bases short and J 3 bases short, with 6 bases between. CDR3 length: 12 residues. CDR3 DNA: TGTGCCAGCAGCTTCGTTAGCTACGAGCAGTACTTC. Its protein product is CASSFVSYEQYF.

The V gene is TRBV30, the J gene TRBJ2-7; 8 positions match TRBD2. Germline V gene sequence: CDR1 GTSNPN, CDR2 SVGIG (reference sequence). This CDR3 has 20 amino acids. J gave up 3 bases and V 0 bases, and 22 bases lay outside the gene matches. CDR3 sequence (DNA): TGTGCCTGGAGTGTAATAAGGACGTACTCGCGAAGCGGGAGTGGCTACGAGCAGTACTTC. Protein product: CAWSVIRTYSRSGSGYEQYF. The full variable domain, in which reference TRBV30 and TRBJ2-7 provide the parts outside the CDR3, is SQTIHQWPATLVQPVGSPLSLECTVEGTSNPNLYWYRQAAGRGLQLLFYSVGIGQISSEVPQNLSASRPQDRQFILSSKKLLLSDSGFYLCAWSVIRTYSRSGSGYEQYFGPGTRLTVT.

The J gene is TRBJ2-1, the V gene TRBV7-6; D is perhaps TRBD1 or TRBD2 (5 bases each). Germline V gives CDR1 SGHVS, CDR2 FNYEAQ. The CDR3 covers 15 residues. Trimming shortened V by 7 bases and J by 7 bases, and 20 bases separated the two germline ends. The CDR3 sequence: CASTPGSGRMNEQFF. CDR3 DNA sequence: TGTGCCAGCACTCCCGGCTCGGGGCGGATGAATGAGCAGTTCTTC.

This clone was recorded once. This sequence joins TRBV5-8 and TRBJ1-1, with D possibly TRBD1 on 5 matching bases. The CDR3 is 15 amino acids. Trimming took 4 bases from V and 6 from J, leaving 19 bases between them. Germline CDR1 SGHTS, CDR2 YDEGEE. The CDR3: CASSPPGDRGAEAFF. The CDR3 DNA reads TGTGCCAGCAGCCCCCCCGGGGATAGGGGCGCTGAAGCTTTCTTT.

This clone was detected once. V is TRBV7-2 and J is TRBJ1-6, with a tentative D call TRBD1 (5 bases). Trimming stripped 1 base from V and 10 bases from J, with 20 bases between. The CDR3 sequence is 17 residues long. CDR1 and CDR2 (germline): SGHTA, FQGNSA. The CDR3 here is CASSLEMVGAGLSPLHF. In DNA, the CDR3 is TGTGCCAGCAGCTTAGAAATGGTCGGGGCAGGGTTATCACCCCTCCACTTT.

Points on this clone: This same CDR3 is encoded by further DNA sequences in the sample. The CDR3 DNA reads TGTGCCAGTAGTTCTCTTCGCAATAGCGGGAGCTACGAGCAGTACTTC. Amino acids: CASSSLRNSGSYEQYF. The J gene is TRBJ2-7, the V gene TRBV19, with 9 bases identical to TRBD2. The CDR3 sequence is 16 residues long. CDR1 is LNHDA and CDR2 is SQIVND in the germline V gene (reference sequence). V gave up 5 bases and J gave up 3 bases; unmatched junction bases: 11.

The chain recombines TRBV3-1 (or the pseudogene TRBV3-2) with TRBJ1-1, with unresolved D. Germline CDR1 is LGHDT and CDR2 is YNNKEL (reference sequence). V lost 6 bases to trimming and J lost 1 base, with 3 bases between them. This CDR3 is 11 amino acids long. The CDR3 bases are TGTGCCAGCAGGGGGAACACTGAAGCTTTCTTT. This codes for CASRGNTEAFF.

This chain joins TRBV19 and TRBJ1-1; 7 positions agree with TRBD1. Trimming at V came to 5 bases and at J to 1 base, leaving 4 bases not matched to a gene. The germline CDR1 and CDR2 sequences are LNHDA and SQIVND (reference sequence). The CDR3 consists of 14 residues. CDR3: CASSPQGENTEAFF. In DNA form, the CDR3 reads TGTGCCAGTAGTCCCCAGGGGGAGAACACTGAAGCTTTCTTT.

This sequence joins TRBV6-5 and TRBJ1-3, with D perhaps matching TRBD1 (6 bases). From germline, CDR1 is MNHEY and CDR2 SVGAGI. Trimming pared 0 bases from V and 1 base from J, leaving 7 bases between. This CDR3 is built from 15 residues. CDR3 amino acids: CASSYSRGSGNTIYF. The CDR3 nucleotides are TGTGCCAGCAGTTACTCGAGGGGGTCTGGAAACACCATATATTTT.

The chain links TRBV6-2 or TRBV6-3 to TRBJ2-1; D gene unclear. This CDR3 has 11 residues. Deletions cut 4 bases from V and 13 bases from J, with 11 bases between. Germline V gene lookup returns CDR1 MNHEY and CDR2 SVGEGT. The CDR3 nucleotides read TGTGCCAGCAGTTTTGGGGTCCTACAGTTCTTC. This encodes CASSFGVLQFF.

V and J are TRBV3-1 (or the pseudogene TRBV3-2) and TRBJ1-1; TRBD1 is a possible D gene (6 bases). V was cut by 5 bases and J by 2 bases, with 9 bases left in between. The CDR3 loop spans 13 amino acids. CDR1 and CDR2 from the germline V gene are LGHDT and YNNKEL (reference sequence). CDR3 sequence reads: CASSRTANTEAFF. CDR3 sequence (DNA): TGTGCCAGCAGCAGGACAGCCAACACTGAAGCTTTCTTT.

The V gene is TRBV7-9, the J gene TRBJ2-2; D perhaps matches TRBD1 (7 bases). Trimming took 2 bases from V and 5 from J, leaving 12 bases between them. Germline V lookup: CDR1 SEHNR, CDR2 FQNEAQ (reference sequence). This CDR3 contains 15 residues. This chain's CDR3 is CASSLSGGLTGELFF. In DNA form, the CDR3 reads TGTGCCAGCAGCTTATCAGGGGGACTTACCGGGGAGCTGTTTTTT.

The CDR3 is CASSSGGHSGNTIYF. For the CDR3, the DNA is TGTGCCAGCAGCTCAGGGGGCCACTCTGGAAACACCATATATTTT. The chain uses TRBV7-8 and TRBJ1-3; 8 nucleotides agree with TRBD1. The length of the CDR3 is 15 residues. J lost 0 bases, V lost 4 bases, and 2 bases had no gene match. Germline loops: CDR1 SGHVS, CDR2 FQNEAQ.

This chain joins TRBV7-3 and TRBJ2-5, with 7 bases aligning to TRBD2. The CDR3 has 15 amino acids. CDR1 is SGHTA and CDR2 is FQGTGA in the germline V gene. The junction had 8 bases not matched to a gene; V was cut back by 5 bases and J by 2 bases. The CDR3 region has the DNA TGTGCCAGCAGCCGAGGCGGGGGAGGGCAAGAGACCCAGTACTTC. Its protein is CASSRGGGGQETQYF.